A single sample is the source of the 7 T cell receptor beta chains below, sequenced in a study of T cells in Graves' hyperthyroidism and ophthalmopathy. Amplification of TCR beta CDR3 regions used RNA as the template. First-round RT-PCR targeting the TCR CDR3 was performed with the HTBI primer set. TCRdb reanalysed the multiplex PCR reads using MiXCR and keeps one entry per CDR3 protein. The sample consists of a few hundred thousand distinct CDR3 sequences, around 13% of them appearing once. Sequencing was done on a sample of blood. Receptor source: a woman aged 30 to 39 with Graves' hyperthyroidism that later progressed to Graves' ophthalmopathy.

Note on this clonotype: It is likely a read error, because the conserved phenylalanine at the end of the CDR3 is missing. This chain uses TRBV12-3 or TRBV12-4 with TRBJ2-7; a weak D match, TRBD2 (6 bases). The length of the CDR3 is 14 residues. V lost 2 bases and J lost 6, with 14 bases in between. The CDR3 nucleotides read TGTGCCAGCAGTTTAAAGAGCACCGGGGGCGAGCAGTACCTC. As protein: CASSLKSTGGEQYL.

This rearrangement joins TRBV6-2 or TRBV6-3 to TRBJ2-3, with 15 bases lining up with TRBD2. The V gene end was trimmed by 6 bases and the J gene end by 1 base; junction bases not matched to a gene: 14. Germline V lookup: CDR1 MNHEY, CDR2 SVGEGT. The CDR3 loop spans 20 amino acids. The CDR3 sequence is CASRPPGLAGGPWGTDTQYF. DNA of the CDR3: TGTGCCAGCAGACCCCCCGGACTAGCGGGAGGGCCATGGGGCACAGATACGCAGTATTTT.

This clonotype was observed many times. The chain links TRBV20-1 to TRBJ1-4, with TRBD1 identical over 7 bases. From germline, CDR1 is DFQATT and CDR2 SNEGSKA (reference sequence). The CDR3 consists of 13 residues. V trimming: 6 bases; J trimming: 6 bases; junction bases outside the gene matches: 7. In nucleotides, the CDR3 is TGCAGTGCCCCGGGACAGCCGGATGAAAAACTGTTTTTT. Translated: CSAPGQPDEKLFF.

This clonotype occurred a few times. The rearrangement links TRBV10-3 to TRBJ2-7; tentatively, D is TRBD1 or TRBD2 (5 bases each). Per the germline V gene, CDR1 is ENHRY and CDR2 is SYGVKD. The CDR3 sequence is 15 residues long. Trimming removed 0 bases from V and 0 bases from J, with 9 bases in between. This CDR3 reads CAISESVGTSYEQYF. The DNA for the CDR3 is TGTGCCATCAGTGAGTCGGTGGGGACCTCCTACGAGCAGTACTTC.

This clonotype has at least ten counts. The CDR3 sequence: CASSARPGRVMNTEAFF. For the CDR3, the DNA is TGTGCCAGCAGTGCCCGGCCAGGCCGAGTAATGAACACTGAAGCTTTCTTT. The chain is built from TRBV28 and TRBJ1-1; D not certain. The CDR3 has 17 residues. Trimming removed 5 bases at V and 0 bases at J, with 19 bases between. Germline V gene data show CDR1 as MDHEN and CDR2 as SYDVKM.

This clonotype was observed at least ten times. The V call is TRBV5-8, the J call TRBJ2-5; D might be TRBD2 (5 bases). Germline V gene sequence: CDR1 SGHTS, CDR2 YDEGEE. The V end lost 6 bases, the J end lost 10 bases, and 13 bases lay between the germline ends. The CDR3 runs to 11 residues. CDR3 protein: CASTKARDQYF. As DNA, the CDR3 is TGTGCCAGCACCAAAGCCCGGGACCAGTACTTC.

This clonotype was counted between two and nine times. The chain joins TRBV7-9 to TRBJ2-1; D could derive from TRBD1 or TRBD2 (5 bases each). This CDR3 contains 13 residues. The ends were cut back, 1 base at V and 9 bases at J, with 10 bases in the middle. The germline V gene encodes CDR1 SEHNR and CDR2 FQNEAQ (reference sequence). The CDR3 here is CASSLVGTGEQFF. The CDR3 DNA sequence: TGTGCCAGCAGCTTAGTGGGGACGGGTGAGCAGTTCTTC.